The rows below give T cell receptor beta chains drawn from one sample of a study of T cells in Graves' hyperthyroidism and ophthalmopathy. TCRdb re-called the multiplex PCR reads through MiXCR, storing one row per CDR3 protein. This sample has more than 500,000 distinct CDR3 sequences, with 40% to 50% found just once. Material: peripheral blood or thyroid tissue (not recorded which). Every receptor here comes from an adult woman with Graves' disease, either hyperthyroidism or ophthalmopathy (not recorded which). Both conserved end residues are part of each CDR3. Each record gives: D gene, clone size, J gene, V gene, CDR3 DNA, CDR3 protein. A D gene is named only where the DNA matches it firmly. Size is stated for part of the rows, as once, few or many counts, or as a class when the clone is expanded.

NA	many	TRBJ2-5	TRBV7-3	TGTGCCAGCAGTAGCGGCTACCAAGAGACCCAGTACTTC	CASSSGYQETQYF
TRBD2	many	TRBJ2-2	TRBV5-1	TGCGCCAGCAGCTTGGCCACGAGCGGGAGGGCCCCGGGGGAGCTGTTTTTT	CASSLATSGRAPGELFF
NA	NA	TRBJ1-1	TRBV12-3/TRBV12-4	TGTGCCAGCAGAAACGGGCCCGGAGCTTTCTTT	CASRNGPGAFF
NA	many	TRBJ2-5	TRBV7-3	TGTGCCAGCAGCGTAGTGGGGGTCGGAGAGACCCAGTACTTC	CASSVVGVGETQYF
TRBD1	NA	TRBJ1-6	TRBV7-6	TGTGCCAGCAGCTCAGGGGGAGGCCTCCACTTT	CASSSGGGLHF
TRBD1	NA	TRBJ1-4	TRBV7-9	TGTGCCAGCAGCTGGGACCGGGACAGAATTGGAAAACTGTTTTTT	CASSWDRDRIGKLFF
NA	NA	TRBJ1-2	TRBV10-1	TGCGCCAGCAGTGACAGCTCCGGGTATGGCTACACCTTC	CASSDSSGYGYTF
NA	once	TRBJ1-5	TRBV15	TGTGCCACCAGCAGGGGAAGACAGGGCAATCAGCCCCAGCATTTT	CATSRGRQGNQPQHF
TRBD2	NA	TRBJ2-7	TRBV7-2	TGTGCCAGCAGAGGGACTACCTACGCCTACGAGCAGTACTTC	CASRGTTYAYEQYF
NA	NA	TRBJ1-3	TRBV28	TGTGCCAGCAGTGAGTGGCACTCTGGAAACACCATATATTTT	CASSEWHSGNTIYF
NA	NA	TRBJ1-2	TRBV4-1	TGCGCCAGCAGCCAAGGGGGCCGCTCTGGCTACGCCTTC	CASSQGGRSGYAF
TRBD2	NA	TRBJ2-3	TRBV20-1	TGCAGTGCAAGGGGGCTAGCGGGGAACACAGATACGCAGTATTTT	CSARGLAGNTDTQYF
TRBD1	NA	TRBJ1-5	TRBV19	TGTGCCAGTAGTATTTCGGTAGGACAGGGAGGAGAGACCCAGCATTTT	CASSISVGQGGETQHF
NA	NA	TRBJ2-2	TRBV24-1	TGTGCCACCAGTGATTTCTTAGGACTCGACGGGGAGCTGTTTTTT	CATSDFLGLDGELFF
TRBD1	NA	TRBJ2-7	TRBV10-3	TGTGCCATCAGGGGAGGACAGGGGGTGTCCTACGAGCAGTACTTC	CAIRGGQGVSYEQYF
NA	many	TRBJ2-5	TRBV29-1	TGCAGCGTATCCGGGGGCCCGGCCCAAGAGACCCAGTACTTC	CSVSGGPAQETQYF
TRBD2	NA	TRBJ2-7	TRBV12-3/TRBV12-4	TGTGCCAGCAGTTTGACTAGCGGGAGGGCCTACGAGCAGTACTTC	CASSLTSGRAYEQYF
NA	many	TRBJ1-1	TRBV29-1	TGCAGCGTTTACTACACTGAAGCTTTCTTT	CSVYYTEAFF
NA	few	TRBJ1-1	TRBV3-1	TGTGCCAGCACCAGGGGATCGAACACTGAAGCTTTCTTT	CASTRGSNTEAFF
TRBD2	few	TRBJ2-7	TRBV14	TGTGCCAGCAGCCAAGTGAGGTCTAGCGGGGGTAAGTGGATCTACGAGCAGTACTTC	CASSQVRSSGGKWIYEQYF
NA	NA	TRBJ1-1	TRBV29-1	TGCAGCGTTTCATCCCGGTTCGGGACTGAAGCTTTCTTT	CSVSSRFGTEAFF
NA	many	TRBJ2-2	TRBV7-2	TGTGCCATCCCTATTACAGTGCGGAGCGGAACCGGGGAGCTGTTTTTT	CAIPITVRSGTGELFF
TRBD1	once	TRBJ2-5	TRBV25-1	TGTGCCAGCAGTGGACAGGGGGCGCAAGAGACCCAGTACTTC	CASSGQGAQETQYF
TRBD2	few	TRBJ2-2	TRBV7-3	TGCGCCAGCAGCCCAAGGGCTAGCGGGAGAGGAGCGAACACCGGGGAGCTGTTTTTT	CASSPRASGRGANTGELFF
TRBD1	NA	TRBJ2-5	TRBV29-1	TGCAGCGTTGAGCCAGGGGGCTGGGAGACCCAGTACTTC	CSVEPGGWETQYF
TRBD2	few	TRBJ2-2	TRBV19	TGTGCCAGTAGGACGCTAGCGGGATCGAACACCGGGGAGCTGTTTTTT	CASRTLAGSNTGELFF
NA	many	TRBJ1-5	TRBV20-1	TGCAGTGCTAGAGAGATGCGGGGCAATCAGCCCCAGCATTTT	CSAREMRGNQPQHF
NA	few	TRBJ2-2	TRBV7-9	TGTGCCAGCAGCTTAGAATTGCCCGGGGAGCTGTTTTTT	CASSLELPGELFF
NA	NA	TRBJ2-7	TRBV25-1	TGTGCCAGCTCACCAAGCACAGGGTCGTACGAGCAGTACTTC	CASSPSTGSYEQYF
NA	few	TRBJ2-7	TRBV29-1	TGCAGCGTTGCCGGGGGAACTACCTACGAGCAGTACTTC	CSVAGGTTYEQYF
NA	NA	TRBJ2-5	TRBV7-2	TGTGCCAGCAGCCTGGGATTATCGAGCAGGACCCAGTACTTC	CASSLGLSSRTQYF
TRBD1	NA	TRBJ1-2	TRBV2	TGTGCCAGCAGTGCGGACAGGGCGGGATCTTACTATGGCTACACCTTC	CASSADRAGSYYGYTF
NA	NA	TRBJ1-4	TRBV28	TGTGCCAGCAGTAGAGCCTGGGATAATGAAAAACTGTTTTTT	CASSRAWDNEKLFF
TRBD1	NA	TRBJ2-5	TRBV7-2	TGTGCCAGCAGCCCGCCGGGACAGGGGGGCTACCAAGAGACCCAGTACTTC	CASSPPGQGGYQETQYF
NA	NA	TRBJ1-1	TRBV10-3	TGTGCCATCAGCAGAACGCCGAGTTCTCCGAACACTGAAGCTTTCTTT	CAISRTPSSPNTEAFF
NA	NA	TRBJ2-7	TRBV7-9	TGCGCCAGCAGCCCATACGGAGGGTACGAGCAGTACTTC	CASSPYGGYEQYF
NA	NA	TRBJ2-7	TRBV7-2	TGTGCCAGCAGCCAAGGTCGTGAGTACGAGCAGTACTTC	CASSQGREYEQYF
NA	few	TRBJ1-3	TRBV12-3/TRBV12-4	TGTGCCAGCAGTTTCAGAGGAAACACCATATATTTT	CASSFRGNTIYF
TRBD2	many	TRBJ2-7	TRBV7-2	TGTGCCAGCAGCTTGGGCGGGAGTCCCAGCGAGCAGTACTTC	CASSLGGSPSEQYF
NA	few	TRBJ2-7	TRBV29-1	TGCAGCGTTGAAGATACTGCGCAGTACTTC	CSVEDTAQYF
NA	few	TRBJ2-7	TRBV25-1	TGTGCCAGCTCTGGACCAATGGGCTACGAGCAGTACTTC	CASSGPMGYEQYF
TRBD2	many	TRBJ2-2	TRBV29-1	TGCAGCGTGGTCCCGACTAGCGGGGTGAACACCGGGGAGCTGTTTTTT	CSVVPTSGVNTGELFF
NA	NA	TRBJ1-2	TRBV20-1	TGCAGCCAAACCCAGGACACTTCCGGGGACGATGGCTACACCTTC	CSQTQDTSGDDGYTF
TRBD2	few	TRBJ2-2	TRBV20-1	TGCAGTGCTAGTTCCACCCTCCGACTAGCGGGAAAACCTACCGGGGAGCTGTTTTTT	CSASSTLRLAGKPTGELFF
TRBD2	few	TRBJ2-5	TRBV7-9	TGTGCCAGCAGAACGGGACTAGCGGGACGGAGGAAAGAGACCCAGTACTTC	CASRTGLAGRRKETQYF
NA	NA	TRBJ1-2	TRBV25-1	TGTGCCAGCAGTTTTGGGAAGGGCTACACCTTC	CASSFGKGYTF